The table lists the clone carrying this T cell receptor (beta chain) with many counts. Its antigen is currently unknown. This sample was taken from a study of T cell repertoires in cytomegalovirus infection. The CDR3 contains 17 residues. CDR1 is MNHEY, CDR2 SVGAGI, per germline. V gave up 0 bases and J gave up 0 bases, with 9 bases separating them. TCRdb re-analysed the reads in MiXCR, keeping a single row per CDR3 protein. The sample contains some 800,000 distinct CDR3 sequences, 30% to 35% of which appear only once. The source was cultured CD8+ T cells from PBMCs, collected from culture after CMV antigen stimulation. V is TRBV6-5 and J is TRBJ2-6; no definite D call. The receptor was isolated from a human donor in good health (CMV status not recorded). Some clones in this sample may be carry-over from other donors' samples. The CDR3 here is CASSYSGHSSGANVLTF. The CDR3 DNA reads TGTGCCAGCAGTTACTCTGGGCACAGCTCTGGGGCCAACGTCCTGACTTTC.